This TCR beta chain is drawn from a study of blood T cell repertoires in COVID-19. Germline V gene data show CDR1 as LGHNA and CDR2 as YSLEER. V lost 4 bases and J lost 3, with 12 bases in between. The CDR3 length is 14 residues. The repertoire was sequenced with immunoSEQ multiplex PCR; TCRdb's copy has only in-frame clones and lacks some. This sample has tens of thousands of clones, with approximately 88% found just once. The J gene is TRBJ1-1, the V gene TRBV4-3, with D possibly being TRBD1 (5 bases). Sequenced: peripheral blood. The sequence derives from a human donor in a cohort sampled during active COVID-19. The DNA for the CDR3 is TGCGCCAGCAGCCTTCTCCAGGGATACACTGAAGCTTTCTTT. Protein sequence: CASSLLQGYTEAFF.